These T cell receptor beta chains were read from a single sample in a study of blood T cells in healthy people across ages. TCRdb reanalysed the 5' RACE reads using MiXCR and keeps one entry per CDR3 protein. The table shows roughly 1,700,000 distinct CDR3 sequences, with roughly 30% occurring only once. Input material: blood. The receptors here all came from a woman aged 30 to 39 in good health. Both conserved end residues are part of each CDR3. Fields, in order: V gene, D gene, J gene, clone size, CDR3 DNA, CDR3 protein. The D gene is left open where the match is weak. Some rows have no size entry. The others give once, few or many, or a class for an expanded clone.

TRBV20-1	TRBD1	TRBJ1-1	few	TGCAGTGCTAGAACAGGGGAAACTGAAGCTTTCTTT	CSARTGETEAFF
TRBV7-2	TRBD2	TRBJ2-6	-	TGTGCCAGCAGCCACCCTCCGAGCGGGGGCTCTGGGGCCAACGTCCTGACTTTC	CASSHPPSGGSGANVLTF
TRBV7-9	-	TRBJ2-4	-	TGTGCCAGCAGGCAATCGACTTCAGGCAATGAGCAGTACTTC	CASRQSTSGNEQYF
TRBV5-1	-	TRBJ1-2	many	TGCGCCAGCAGCTTGGCGGACAGCACCTATGGCTACACCTTC	CASSLADSTYGYTF
TRBV9	TRBD2	TRBJ2-5	few	TGTGCCAGCAGCGTAGAGCGGGGGGGCCCAGAGACCCAGTACTTC	CASSVERGGPETQYF
TRBV7-9	TRBD2	TRBJ2-7	-	TGTGCCAGCAGCTTTATCTCCGCTAGCGGGAGGGCAGGCAAGCAGTACTTC	CASSFISASGRAGKQYF
TRBV29-1	TRBD1	TRBJ2-7	-	TGCAGCGACCTGGACAGGGGGAACGAGCAGTACTTC	CSDLDRGNEQYF
TRBV12-3/TRBV12-4	TRBD2	TRBJ2-2	-	TGTGCCAGCAGTCTTAGCGGGGGGAGGAACACCGGGGAGCTGTTTTTT	CASSLSGGRNTGELFF
TRBV29-1	-	TRBJ2-1	many	TGCAGCGTGGGTGATGGCAGCTGGGACAATGAGCAGTTCTTC	CSVGDGSWDNEQFF
TRBV27	TRBD2	TRBJ2-7	-	TGTGCCAGCAGTTCCTCCCGGACTAGAAGCTCCTACGAGCAGTACTTC	CASSSSRTRSSYEQYF
TRBV5-1	TRBD1	TRBJ2-3	-	TGCGCCAGCAGCTGGGGACAGCTCCCGGATACGCAGTATTTT	CASSWGQLPDTQYF
TRBV5-1	-	TRBJ1-4	-	TGCGCCAGCAGCTTGTGGAGGGATGCTAATGAAAAACTGTTTTTT	CASSLWRDANEKLFF
TRBV5-1	TRBD1	TRBJ1-4	-	TGCGCCAGCAGCGGAGGGACAGGGCCTTTATCGGAAAAACTGTTTTTT	CASSGGTGPLSEKLFF
TRBV4-1	TRBD1	TRBJ2-1	-	TGCGCCAGCAGCCAAGAGGGTACAGGGGGATTCGGAGAGACCCAGTTCTTC	CASSQEGTGGFGETQFF
TRBV5-1	-	TRBJ2-7	-	TGCGCCAGCAGCTTGGAGAGAGGGCTCGAGCAGTACTTC	CASSLERGLEQYF
TRBV20-1	TRBD2	TRBJ2-1	-	TGCGGTGCGAGACTAGCGGGAGGATGGGAGCAGTTCTTC	CGARLAGGWEQFF
TRBV7-9	TRBD1	TRBJ2-4	-	TGTGCCAGCAGCTTAGGACAGGGGTGGACCATTCAGTACTTC	CASSLGQGWTIQYF
TRBV5-6	TRBD2	TRBJ2-3	-	TGTGCCAGCATCGGATCGCTCGGGAGGCTCTCGGCAGATACGCAGTATTTT	CASIGSLGRLSADTQYF
TRBV20-1	TRBD1	TRBJ1-1	-	TGCAGTGCTAGGCGAATTCAAGGGACAGTTAACACTGAAGCTTTCTTT	CSARRIQGTVNTEAFF
TRBV7-2	-	TRBJ2-3	-	TGTGCCAGCAGCTTAGAAGTCCCGGGAAGCACAGATACGCAGTATTTT	CASSLEVPGSTDTQYF
TRBV7-2	-	TRBJ2-7	few	TGTGCCAGCAGCCCAGGACCCCGAAACGAGCAGTACTTC	CASSPGPRNEQYF
TRBV1	-	TRBJ1-5	-	TGCACCAGCAGCCAAGATGACAGGGCCAATCAGCCCCAGCATTTT	CTSSQDDRANQPQHF
TRBV3-1	-	TRBJ1-5	-	TGTGCCAGCAGCCAAGGGCAGAGGAATCAGCCCCAGCATTTT	CASSQGQRNQPQHF
TRBV2	TRBD1	TRBJ2-4	-	TGTGCCAGCAGTGGCGCCCGAGGACAGGGTATTCAGTACTTC	CASSGARGQGIQYF
TRBV6-6	-	TRBJ2-1	few	TGTGCCAGCAGTTACTCCCCCATTGAGGGTTGGGACAATGAGCAGTTCTTC	CASSYSPIEGWDNEQFF
TRBV9	-	TRBJ1-2	few	TGTGCCAGCAGCAGGACAGAGAGAGGCTACACCTTC	CASSRTERGYTF
TRBV29-1	-	TRBJ1-2	-	TGCAGCGTCCCGAAGATAACCGAGGGCTATGGCTACACCTTC	CSVPKITEGYGYTF
TRBV4-1	TRBD2	TRBJ2-5	few	TGCGCCAGCAGCCCGAGACTAGCGGGGCTCCAAGAGACCCAGTACTTC	CASSPRLAGLQETQYF
TRBV20-1	-	TRBJ2-7	few	TGCAGTGCTCCACTCGGACAGCAAGGCGAGCAGTACTTC	CSAPLGQQGEQYF